This T cell receptor beta chain was documented in a study of shared clonotypes between healthy human individuals. Study-wide results and caveats: About 5% of naive CD4 clonotypes were shared across four donors. Researchers found naive subsets generally carried larger estimated richness than memory subsets.

For this clone: Its cognate antigen is unknown.

Germline V CDR1 and CDR2: SGHAT, FQNNGV. The CDR3 loop spans 16 amino acids. V lost 5 bases to trimming and J lost 6 bases, with 20 bases between them. The CD4+ fraction was divided into a CD45RA+ naive subset and a CD45RA-negative memory subset. Only in-frame clones appear in the TCRdb table, and some are missing; sequencing was by immunoSEQ multiplex PCR. The sample lists about 1.5 million clones, 95% to 99% seen once, with about 0.42% in the top ten. The rearrangement joins TRBV11-2 to TRBJ2-1; TRBD1 might be the D (6 bases). The sequencing input was naive CD4+ T cells sorted from blood. Specified subset: CD45RA+ positively selected. This receptor was taken from a man in his thirties or forties in good health. The CDR3 nucleotides read TGTGCCAGCAGCGGAATCCCAGGGGTTCCCGCCAATGAGCAGTTCTTC. Protein: CASSGIPGVPANEQFF.